Presented here are 28 T cell receptor beta chains from one specimen sequenced in a study of Ad26.COV2.S vaccination and SARS-CoV-2 variants. This table comes from immunoSEQ multiplex PCR, and its TCRdb copy is limited to in-frame clones, with some not included. The top ten clones hold 9% to 15% of a sample with around 450,000 clones, approximately 90% of them seen once. Indicated treatment: around 19 received Ad26.COV2.S at low or high dose, single or two shots; a few received placebo; per-sample allocation not given. Day 63 after the first injection of vaccine or placebo was the sampling time. The input for sequencing was peripheral blood, taken in a trial of Ad26.COV2.S vaccine versus placebo. Source of these receptors: a person between 18 and 65 years old who received the Ad26.COV2.S COVID-19 vaccine or a placebo.

In this sample, this clone turned up once. The V and J genes are TRBV15 and TRBJ2-3, with D possibly matching TRBD1 (5 bases). Germline values: CDR1 LNHNV, CDR2 YYDKDF (reference sequence). The V end was cut by 7 bases, the J end by 3 bases, with 14 bases between. CDR3 length: 14 residues. The CDR3: CATTETDSTDTQYF. Here the CDR3 DNA reads TGTGCCACCACCGAGACAGATTCTACAGATACGCAGTATTTT.

This clone was recorded only once. This chain uses TRBV10-2 with TRBJ2-7; 8 positions match TRBD1. With V trimmed by 3 bases and J by 2 bases, 3 bases remained unmatched. The CDR3 consists of 14 residues. Germline V gene data show CDR1 as WSHSY and CDR2 as SAAADI. This chain's CDR3 is CASSDLDRAYEQYF. CDR3 DNA sequence: TGCGCCAGCAGTGATCTGGACAGGGCCTACGAGCAGTACTTC.

The chain employs TRBV10-2 and TRBJ1-4, with 8 bases that match TRBD1. This CDR3 is 17 amino acids long. CDR1 WSHSY and CDR2 SAAADI come from the germline V gene. Germline trimming cut 5 bases from V and 3 bases from J; bases unmatched to any gene: 11. The CDR3 nucleotides read TGCGCCAGCAGTCAGACAGGGGAGGGTGTTTCTAATGAAAAACTGTTTTTT. Translated, it gives CASSQTGEGVSNEKLFF.

The chain carries TRBV3-1 (or the pseudogene TRBV3-2) and TRBJ2-3; 9 positions agree with TRBD2. This CDR3 region has 17 residues. The V gene end was trimmed by 0 bases and the J gene end by 2 bases; junction bases not matched to a gene: 6. Germline CDR1 is LGHDT and CDR2 is YNNKEL (reference sequence). DNA for the CDR3: TGTGCCAGCAGCCAAGACCCTAGCGGGGTTATCACAGATACGCAGTATTTT. Translation gives CASSQDPSGVITDTQYF.

CDR3 DNA sequence: TGTGCCAGCAGCTTGTCAGCCTACTACGAGCAGTACTTC. Translation: CASSLSAYYEQYF. This chain connects TRBV5-6 to TRBJ2-7; D remains ambiguous. CDR1 and CDR2 from the germline V gene are SGHDT and YYEEEE. Deletions cut 1 base from V and 3 bases from J, with 8 bases between. The length of the CDR3 is 13 residues.

Only a few counts were recorded for this clone. The chain joins TRBV7-3 to TRBJ2-1; TRBD2 agrees at 8 bases. The CDR3 covers 19 residues. Germline-derived CDR1 and CDR2 are SGHTA and FQGTGA. J gave up 0 bases and V 2 bases, and 12 bases lay outside the gene matches. The CDR3 DNA reads as TGTGCCAGCAGCTTATGGTCCAGCGGGAGTGTCAGCTCCTACAATGAGCAGTTCTTC. Its translation: CASSLWSSGSVSSYNEQFF.

The rearrangement uses TRBV7-2 and TRBJ2-7; D is undetermined. V was pared by 6 bases and J by 4 bases, with 19 bases between. Germline values: CDR1 SGHTA, CDR2 FQGNSA. This CDR3 is 15 amino acids long. The CDR3 DNA reads TGTGCCAGCAGGTCTTATTGGAGTCCGGCATACGAGCAGTACTTC. Amino acid sequence: CASRSYWSPAYEQYF.

The gene calls are TRBV30 and TRBJ2-1; perhaps TRBD2 as D (5 bases). Trimming removed 4 bases from V and 0 bases from J, with 7 bases in between. Germline assignment: CDR1 GTSNPN and CDR2 SVGIG (reference sequence). The CDR3 contains 13 residues. For the CDR3, the DNA is TGTGCCTGGACCGAGGGCTCCTACAATGAGCAGTTCTTC. Translation gives CAWTEGSYNEQFF. The full variable domain, in which reference TRBV30 and TRBJ2-1 provide the parts outside the CDR3, is SQTIHQWPATLVQPVGSPLSLECTVEGTSNPNLYWYRQAAGRGLQLLFYSVGIGQISSEVPQNLSASRPQDRQFILSSKKLLLSDSGFYLCAWTEGSYNEQFFGPGTRLTVL.

The chain employs TRBV5-1 and TRBJ2-5, with D perhaps given as TRBD1 or TRBD2 (6 bases each). CDR3 length: 17 amino acids. The germline CDR1 and CDR2 sequences are SGHRS and YFSETQ. Trimming removed 0 bases from V and 7 bases from J, with 22 bases in between. The CDR3 DNA reads as TGCGCCAGCAGCTTGGCCTCGGGGGCGGTTAAGTTTGGGACCCAGTACTTC. Residues: CASSLASGAVKFGTQYF.

The chain joins TRBV4-1 to TRBJ1-4; 10 positions agree with TRBD1. The V gene's germline CDR1 is MGHRA and CDR2 YSYEKL. V trimming: 4 bases; J trimming: 7 bases; junction bases outside the gene matches: 6. CDR3 length: 15 amino acids. CDR3 region: CASSRAGTGAEKLFF. CDR3 nucleotide sequence: TGCGCCAGCAGCCGAGCCGGGACAGGGGCTGAAAAACTGTTTTTT.

The V and J genes are TRBV12-3 or TRBV12-4 and TRBJ2-1; either TRBD1 or TRBD2 may supply D (5 bases each). CDR3 size: 13 residues. V lost 6 bases and J lost 7, with 13 bases in between. The CDR3 loop is CASRYDWGNEQFF. The CDR3 nucleotides are TGTGCCAGCAGATATGACTGGGGGAATGAGCAGTTCTTC.

The chain has TRBV5-4 and TRBJ1-1; 7 bases map to TRBD1. CDR1 and CDR2 (germline): SGHNT, YYREEE (reference sequence). The CDR3 loop spans 16 amino acids. V was pared by 4 bases and J by 0 bases, with 9 bases of the junction left unmatched. The CDR3 loop reads CASSPRTGHMNTEAFF. The CDR3 DNA reads TGTGCCAGCAGCCCACGGACAGGACACATGAACACTGAAGCTTTCTTT. The full variable domain, its missing parts supplied by reference TRBV5-4 and TRBJ1-1, is ETGVTQSPTHLIKTRGQQVTLRCSSQSGHNTVSWYQQALGQGPQFIFQYYREEENGRGNFPPRFSGLQFPNYSSELNVNALELDDSALYLCASSPRTGHMNTEAFFGQGTRLTVV.

This chain uses TRBV4-1 with TRBJ2-4; D might be TRBD1 (5 bases). The CDR3 has 16 residues. Germline V gene lookup returns CDR1 MGHRA and CDR2 YSYEKL. The V end lost 1 base, the J end lost 11 bases, and 21 bases lay between the germline ends. CDR3 region: CASSQVVSDKHYLQYF. CDR3 nucleotides: TGCGCCAGCAGCCAAGTAGTTTCGGACAAACACTACCTTCAGTACTTC.

The chain carries TRBV5-1 and TRBJ2-7; TRBD2 agrees at 12 bases. The length of the CDR3 is 15 residues. CDR1 and CDR2 (germline): SGHRS, YFSETQ. V shed 5 bases and J 6 bases; nucleotides not matched to a gene: 9. CDR3 loop: CASSYRLAGEGEQYF. For the CDR3, the DNA is TGCGCCAGCAGTTATAGACTAGCGGGAGAAGGCGAGCAGTACTTC.

The genes are TRBV3-1 (or the pseudogene TRBV3-2) and TRBJ2-2; weak D call: TRBD2 (5 bases). The ends were cut back, 0 bases at V and 5 bases at J, with 19 bases in the middle. CDR3 length equals 18 residues. The germline CDR1 and CDR2 sequences are LGHDT and YNNKEL (reference sequence). CDR3 sequence (DNA): TGTGCCAGCAGCCAAGATCCGCGCTTACTAGAGCAGACCGGGGAGCTGTTTTTT. This encodes CASSQDPRLLEQTGELFF.

The chain joins TRBV28 to TRBJ1-2, with unresolved D. CDR3 length equals 14 residues. The germline V and J ends were trimmed by 7 bases and 4 bases, with 16 bases remaining between them. CDR1 and CDR2 from the germline V gene are MDHEN and SYDVKM. CDR3 residues: CASNTRGEFYGYTF. In DNA form, the CDR3 reads TGTGCCAGCAATACACGCGGGGAATTCTATGGCTACACCTTC.

This chain joins TRBV6-5 and TRBJ2-5, with 11 bases that match TRBD2. V lost 6 bases to trimming and J lost 4 bases; unmatched junction nucleotides: 7. The germline CDR1 and CDR2 sequences are MNHEY and SVGAGI. This CDR3 is built from 15 residues. The CDR3 protein is CASSLGTSGLETQYF. In DNA, the CDR3 is TGTGCCAGCAGCCTCGGGACTAGCGGCCTAGAGACCCAGTACTTC.

The rearrangement links TRBV7-2 to TRBJ2-1; D not certain. Germline V gene sequence: CDR1 SGHTA, CDR2 FQGNSA. The ends were cut back, 3 bases at V and 6 bases at J, with 18 bases in the middle. CDR3 length: 16 amino acids. Here the CDR3 reads CASSFTVLAASNEQFF. Here the CDR3 DNA reads TGTGCCAGCAGCTTTACCGTGTTAGCAGCGTCCAATGAGCAGTTCTTC. The full variable domain, in which reference TRBV7-2 and TRBJ2-1 provide the parts outside the CDR3, is GAGVSQSPSNKVTEKGKDVELRCDPISGHTALYWYRQSLGQGLEFLIYFQGNSAPDKSGLPSDRFSAERTGGSVSTLTIQRTQQEDSAVYLCASSFTVLAASNEQFFGPGTRLTVL.

The chain couples TRBV4-1 to TRBJ2-5, with D possibly TRBD1 on 7 matching bases. The germline CDR1 and CDR2 sequences are MGHRA and YSYEKL. The CDR3 length is 14 residues. V lost 1 base and J lost 5, with 11 bases in between. The CDR3 loop reads CASSQVAGGETQYF. As DNA, the CDR3 is TGCGCCAGCAGCCAAGTGGCAGGGGGGGAGACCCAGTACTTC.

The V gene is TRBV30, the J gene TRBJ1-2, with D tentatively TRBD1 (6 bases). Germline V gives CDR1 GTSNPN, CDR2 SVGIG (reference sequence). Deletions cut 0 bases from V and 9 bases from J, with 11 bases between. The CDR3 loop spans 12 amino acids. The DNA of the CDR3 is TGTGCCTGGAGTGTACAAGGGGGTAGCTACACCTTC. Protein: CAWSVQGGSYTF.

This clone was detected a few times. This chain uses TRBV6-1 with TRBJ1-1, with D possibly being TRBD1 (6 bases). The germline V and J ends were trimmed by 3 bases and 1 base, with 12 bases remaining between them. The CDR3 extends over 15 amino acids. Germline values: CDR1 MNHNS, CDR2 SASEGT. The CDR3 bases are TGTGCCAGCAGTGAGTACTACAGGGAGAACACTGAAGCTTTCTTT. It specifies CASSEYYRENTEAFF.

The chain couples TRBV5-4 to TRBJ2-5; 8 nucleotides line up with TRBD2. Germline V CDR1 and CDR2: SGHNT, YYREEE (reference sequence). V shed 0 bases and J 2 bases; nucleotides not matched to a gene: 3. The CDR3 has 15 amino acids. CDR3 loop: CASSLAGGFQETQYF. The DNA of the CDR3 is TGTGCCAGCAGCTTGGCGGGAGGGTTTCAAGAGACCCAGTACTTC.

This clone came up a few times. V and J are TRBV27 and TRBJ2-1; TRBD2 matches at 15 bases. V was clipped by 6 bases and J by 12 bases; unmatched bases: 21. Germline V gives CDR1 MNHEY, CDR2 SMNVEV (reference sequence). CDR3 size: 19 residues. CDR3 protein: CASSHLGEGFGTSGRWQFF. Written as DNA, the CDR3 is TGTGCCAGCAGCCACCTGGGGGAAGGGTTTGGGACTAGCGGGAGGTGGCAGTTCTTC.

V and J are TRBV6-2 or TRBV6-3 and TRBJ2-3; 14 bases are shared with TRBD2. This CDR3 is 20 amino acids long. Per germline, CDR1 MNHEY and CDR2 SVGEGT. V lost 0 bases, J lost 0 bases, and 8 bases stayed unmatched. CDR3 coding DNA: TGTGCCAGCAGTTACTCGACCGGACTAGCGGGAGGAATTAGCACAGATACGCAGTATTTT. This sequence encodes CASSYSTGLAGGISTDTQYF.

This clone came up a few times. This chain joins TRBV12-3 or TRBV12-4 and TRBJ1-2; D remains unclear. This CDR3 has 13 residues. V was clipped by 3 bases and J by 3 bases, with 8 bases between them. CDR3 in amino acids: CASSLDGYYGYTF. The CDR3 DNA reads TGTGCCAGCAGTTTGGACGGATACTATGGCTACACCTTC.

The chain carries TRBV9 and TRBJ2-2, with 9 bases identical to TRBD1. CDR3 size: 19 residues. The trim removed 2 bases at V and 0 bases at J, leaving 11 bases unmatched. The germline V gene encodes CDR1 SGDLS and CDR2 YYNGEE. In nucleotides, the CDR3 is TGTGCCAGCAGCGTCGAGCGGGACAGGGTCGTTACGAACACCGGGGAGCTGTTTTTT. Translating gives CASSVERDRVVTNTGELFF.

The J gene is TRBJ1-2, the V gene TRBV7-9; 9 nucleotides align to TRBD1. This CDR3 is 16 amino acids long. CDR1 is SEHNR and CDR2 is FQNEAQ in the germline V gene (reference sequence). V lost 4 bases, J lost 6 bases, and 12 bases stayed unmatched. CDR3 amino acids: CASSSNPGQGVNGYTF. As DNA, the CDR3 is TGTGCCAGCAGCTCCAACCCGGGACAGGGTGTCAATGGCTACACCTTC.

The rearrangement uses TRBV7-2 and TRBJ2-5, with 12 bases identical to TRBD2. CDR1 is SGHTA and CDR2 is FQGNSA in the germline V gene. This CDR3 has 15 amino acids. The trim removed 5 bases at V and 5 bases at J, leaving 6 bases unmatched. DNA for the CDR3: TGTGCCAGCAGCCAGACTAGCGGGAGTGTGGAGACCCAGTACTTC. It translates to CASSQTSGSVETQYF.